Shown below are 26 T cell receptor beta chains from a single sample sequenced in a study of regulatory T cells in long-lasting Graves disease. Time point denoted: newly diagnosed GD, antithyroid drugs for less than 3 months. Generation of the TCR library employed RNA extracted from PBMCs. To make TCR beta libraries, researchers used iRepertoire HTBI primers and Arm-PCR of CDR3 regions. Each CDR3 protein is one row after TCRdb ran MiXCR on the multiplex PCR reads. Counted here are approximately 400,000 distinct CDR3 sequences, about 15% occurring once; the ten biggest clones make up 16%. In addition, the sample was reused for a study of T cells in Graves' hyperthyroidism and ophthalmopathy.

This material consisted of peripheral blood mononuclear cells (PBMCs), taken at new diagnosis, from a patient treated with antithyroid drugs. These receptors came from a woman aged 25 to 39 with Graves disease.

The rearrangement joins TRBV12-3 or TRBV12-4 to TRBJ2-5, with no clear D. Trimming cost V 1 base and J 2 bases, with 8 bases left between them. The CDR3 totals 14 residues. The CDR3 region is CASSLERNQETQYF. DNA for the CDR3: TGTGCCAGCAGTTTAGAAAGGAATCAAGAGACCCAGTACTTC.

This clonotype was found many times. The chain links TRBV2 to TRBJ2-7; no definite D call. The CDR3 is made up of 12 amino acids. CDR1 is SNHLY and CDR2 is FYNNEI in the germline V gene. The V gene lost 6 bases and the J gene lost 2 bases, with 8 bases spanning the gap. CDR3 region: CASRVWAYEQYF. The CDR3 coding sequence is TGTGCCAGCAGGGTGTGGGCCTACGAGCAGTACTTC.

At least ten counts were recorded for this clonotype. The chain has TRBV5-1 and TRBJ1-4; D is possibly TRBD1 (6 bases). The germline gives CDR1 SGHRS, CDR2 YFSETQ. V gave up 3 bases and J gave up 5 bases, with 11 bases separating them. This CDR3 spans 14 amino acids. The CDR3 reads CASSWGANNEKLFF. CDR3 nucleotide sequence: TGCGCCAGCAGCTGGGGGGCGAACAATGAAAAACTGTTTTTT.

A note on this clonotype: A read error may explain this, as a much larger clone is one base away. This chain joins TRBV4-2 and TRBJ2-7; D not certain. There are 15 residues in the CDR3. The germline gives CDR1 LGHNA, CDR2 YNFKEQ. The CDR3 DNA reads TGTGCCAGCACGCCAAGTGGCTCTCCAACCTACGCGCAGTACTTC. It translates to CASTPSGSPTYAQYF.

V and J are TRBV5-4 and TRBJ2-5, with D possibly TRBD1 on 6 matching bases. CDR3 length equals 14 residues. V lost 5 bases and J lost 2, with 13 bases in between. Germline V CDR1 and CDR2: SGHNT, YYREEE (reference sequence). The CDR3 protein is CASSSGALQETQYF. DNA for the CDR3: TGTGCCAGCAGTTCAGGGGCCTTACAAGAGACCCAGTACTTC.

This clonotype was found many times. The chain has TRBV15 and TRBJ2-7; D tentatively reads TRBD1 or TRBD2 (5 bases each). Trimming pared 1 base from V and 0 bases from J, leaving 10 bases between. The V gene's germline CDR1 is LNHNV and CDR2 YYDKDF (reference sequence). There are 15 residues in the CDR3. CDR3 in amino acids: CATSRGSDSSYEQYF. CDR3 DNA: TGTGCCACCAGCAGAGGTAGCGACAGCTCCTACGAGCAGTACTTC.

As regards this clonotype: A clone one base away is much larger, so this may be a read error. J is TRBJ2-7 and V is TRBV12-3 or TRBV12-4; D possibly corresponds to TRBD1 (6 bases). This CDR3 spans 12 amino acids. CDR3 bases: TGTGCCGGCAGTTCAGGGGCACACGAGCAGTACTTC. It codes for CAGSSGAHEQYF.

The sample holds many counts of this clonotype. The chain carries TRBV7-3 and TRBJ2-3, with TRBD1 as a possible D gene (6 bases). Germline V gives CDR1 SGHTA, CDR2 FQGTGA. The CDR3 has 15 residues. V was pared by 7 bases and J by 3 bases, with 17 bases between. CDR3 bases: TGTGCCAGCAACCCCACAGGGTTCAGAACAGATACGCAGTATTTT. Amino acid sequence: CASNPTGFRTDTQYF. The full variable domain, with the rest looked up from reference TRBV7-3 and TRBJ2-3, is GAGVSQTPSNKVTEKGKYVELRCDPISGHTALYWYRQSLGQGPEFLIYFQGTGAADDSGLPNDRFFAVRPEGSVSTLKIQRTERGDSAVYLCASNPTGFRTDTQYFGPGTRLTVL.

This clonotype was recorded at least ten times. The CDR3 DNA reads as TGCGCCAGCAGCCAAGTAGTTATGGCAGATACGCAGTATTTT. It specifies CASSQVVMADTQYF. V gene TRBV4-1 combines with J gene TRBJ2-3, with D uncertain. V lost 1 base and J 4 bases, leaving 9 bases between the germline ends. This CDR3 contains 14 residues. Germline V lookup: CDR1 MGHRA, CDR2 YSYEKL.

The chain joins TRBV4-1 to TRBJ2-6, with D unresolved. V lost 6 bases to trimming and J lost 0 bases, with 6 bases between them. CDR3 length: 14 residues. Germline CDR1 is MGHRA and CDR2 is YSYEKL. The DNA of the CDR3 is TGCGCCAGCAGGGGTTCCTCTGGGGCCAACGTCCTGACTTTC. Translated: CASRGSSGANVLTF.

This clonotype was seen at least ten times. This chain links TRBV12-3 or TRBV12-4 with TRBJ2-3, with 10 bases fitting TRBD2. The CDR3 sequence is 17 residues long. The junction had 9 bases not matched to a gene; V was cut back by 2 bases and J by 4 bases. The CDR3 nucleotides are TGTGCCAGCAGTTTAAGCGGGAGGGCCAGGTTCTCAGATACGCAGTATTTT. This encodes CASSLSGRARFSDTQYF.

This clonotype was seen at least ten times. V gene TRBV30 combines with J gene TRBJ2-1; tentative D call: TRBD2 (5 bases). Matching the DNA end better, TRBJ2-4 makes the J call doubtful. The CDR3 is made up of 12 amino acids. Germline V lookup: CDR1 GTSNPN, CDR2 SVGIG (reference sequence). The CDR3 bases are TGTGCCTGGAGTTGGGAGAAAAACATTCAGTACTTC. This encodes CAWSWEKNIQYF.

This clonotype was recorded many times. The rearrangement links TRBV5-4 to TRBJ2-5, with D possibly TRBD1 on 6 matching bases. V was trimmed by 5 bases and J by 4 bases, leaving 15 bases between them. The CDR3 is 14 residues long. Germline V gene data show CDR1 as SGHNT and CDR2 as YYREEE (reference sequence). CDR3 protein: CASRDPGVGETQYF. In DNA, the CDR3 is TGTGCCAGCAGGGACCCAGGGGTGGGAGAGACCCAGTACTTC. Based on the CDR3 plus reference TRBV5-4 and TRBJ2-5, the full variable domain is ETGVTQSPTHLIKTRGQQVTLRCSSQSGHNTVSWYQQALGQGPQFIFQYYREEENGRGNFPPRFSGLQFPNYSSELNVNALELDDSALYLCASRDPGVGETQYFGPGTRLLVL.

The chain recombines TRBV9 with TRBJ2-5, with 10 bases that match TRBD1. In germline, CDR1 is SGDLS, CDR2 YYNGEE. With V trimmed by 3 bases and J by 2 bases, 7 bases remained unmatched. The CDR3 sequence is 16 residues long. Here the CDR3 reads CASSDPWTGGQETQYF. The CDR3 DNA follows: TGTGCCAGCAGCGACCCCTGGACAGGGGGACAAGAGACCCAGTACTTC.

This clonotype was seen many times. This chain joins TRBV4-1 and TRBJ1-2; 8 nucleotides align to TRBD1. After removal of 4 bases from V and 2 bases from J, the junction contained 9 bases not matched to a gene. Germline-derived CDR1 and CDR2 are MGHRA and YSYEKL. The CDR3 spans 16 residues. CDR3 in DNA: TGCGCCAGCAGCCTGCAAGACAGGGGAGGGAACTATGGCTACACCTTC. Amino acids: CASSLQDRGGNYGYTF.

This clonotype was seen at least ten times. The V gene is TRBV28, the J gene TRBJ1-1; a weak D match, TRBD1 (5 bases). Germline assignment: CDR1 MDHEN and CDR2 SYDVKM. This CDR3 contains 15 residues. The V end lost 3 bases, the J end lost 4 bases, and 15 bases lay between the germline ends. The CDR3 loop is CASSLVRGLGTEAFF. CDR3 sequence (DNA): TGTGCCAGCAGTTTGGTGCGGGGGTTGGGCACTGAAGCTTTCTTT.

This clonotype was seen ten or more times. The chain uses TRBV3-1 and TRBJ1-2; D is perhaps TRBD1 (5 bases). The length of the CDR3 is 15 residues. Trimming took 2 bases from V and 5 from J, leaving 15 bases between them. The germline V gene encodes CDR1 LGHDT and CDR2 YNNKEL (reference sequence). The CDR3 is CASSQRGRLKYGYTF. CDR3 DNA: TGTGCCAGCAGCCAAAGGGGCAGGCTGAAGTATGGCTACACCTTC.

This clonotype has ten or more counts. The CDR3 DNA reads TGTGCCAGCAGTTTTGGCAGGGGGCTGATGAACACTGAAGCTTTCTTT. It translates to CASSFGRGLMNTEAFF. J is TRBJ1-1 and V is TRBV12-3 or TRBV12-4; 8 positions match TRBD1. The CDR3 extends over 16 amino acids. Trimming removed 3 bases from V and 0 bases from J; junction bases left unmatched: 6.

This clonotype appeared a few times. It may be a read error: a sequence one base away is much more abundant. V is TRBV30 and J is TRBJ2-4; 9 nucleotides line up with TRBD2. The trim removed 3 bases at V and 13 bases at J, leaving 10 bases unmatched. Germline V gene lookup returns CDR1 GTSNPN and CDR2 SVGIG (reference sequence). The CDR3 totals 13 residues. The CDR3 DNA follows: TGTGCCTGGAGCGGGACTAGCTGGGATGAGCAGTACTTC. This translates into CAWSGTSWDEQYF.

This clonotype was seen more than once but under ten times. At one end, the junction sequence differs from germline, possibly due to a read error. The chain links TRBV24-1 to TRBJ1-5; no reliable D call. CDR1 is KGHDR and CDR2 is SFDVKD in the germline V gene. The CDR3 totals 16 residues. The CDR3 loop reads CATSDGSAGSNQPQHF. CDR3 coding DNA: TGTGCCACCAGTGATGGATCCGCAGGTAGCAACCAGCCCCAGCATTTT.

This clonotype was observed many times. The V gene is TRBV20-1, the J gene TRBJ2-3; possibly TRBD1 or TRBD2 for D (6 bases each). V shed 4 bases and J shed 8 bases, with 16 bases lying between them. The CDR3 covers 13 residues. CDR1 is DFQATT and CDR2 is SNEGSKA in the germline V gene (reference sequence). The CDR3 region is CSATTQGRGTQYF. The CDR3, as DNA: TGCAGTGCTACCACTCAGGGGCGGGGTACGCAGTATTTT.

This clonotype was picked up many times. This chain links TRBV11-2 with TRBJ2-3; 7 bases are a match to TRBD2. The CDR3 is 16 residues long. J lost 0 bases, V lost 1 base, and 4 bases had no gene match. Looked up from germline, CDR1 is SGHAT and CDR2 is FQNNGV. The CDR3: CASSLGPSGSTDTQYF. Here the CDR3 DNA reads TGTGCCAGCAGCTTAGGTCCTAGCGGAAGCACAGATACGCAGTATTTT.

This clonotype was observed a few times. The CDR3 nucleotides are TGTGCCAGCACCATGGGGGAAGATACGCAGTATTTT. Translated: CASTMGEDTQYF. The rearrangement uses TRBV12-3 or TRBV12-4 and TRBJ2-3; either TRBD1 or TRBD2 may supply D (5 bases each). V lost 7 bases and J 5 bases, leaving 10 bases between the germline ends. The CDR3 is 12 amino acids.

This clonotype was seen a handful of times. The CDR3 DNA reads TGCGCCAGCAGTGAGCCCGGGGGCGCTGAAGCTTTCTTT. It specifies CASSEPGGAEAFF. V usage is TRBV10-1 and J usage is TRBJ1-1; D is possibly TRBD1 (6 bases). The V gene's germline CDR1 is WNHNN and CDR2 SYGVQD (reference sequence). Trimming removed 2 bases from V and 6 bases from J, with 10 bases in between. This CDR3 has 13 amino acids.

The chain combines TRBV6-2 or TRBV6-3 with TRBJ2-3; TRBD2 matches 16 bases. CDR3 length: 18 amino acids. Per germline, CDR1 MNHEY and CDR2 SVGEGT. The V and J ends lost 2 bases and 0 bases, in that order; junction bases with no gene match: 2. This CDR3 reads CASSYGTSGRVSTDTQYF. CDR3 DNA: TGTGCCAGCAGTTACGGGACTAGCGGGAGGGTGAGCACAGATACGCAGTATTTT.

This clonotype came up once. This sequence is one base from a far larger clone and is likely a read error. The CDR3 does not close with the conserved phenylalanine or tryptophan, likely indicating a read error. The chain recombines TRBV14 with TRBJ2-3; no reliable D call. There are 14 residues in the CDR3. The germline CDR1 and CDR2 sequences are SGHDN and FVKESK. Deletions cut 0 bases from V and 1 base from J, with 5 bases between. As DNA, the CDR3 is TGTGCCAGCAGCCAAGATCGGGGCACAGATACGCAGTATTTA. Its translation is CASSQDRGTDTQYL.